The 4 T cell receptor beta chains below were found in one sample sequenced in a study of blood T cells in healthy people across ages. The use of a sample-barcoded 5' primer and a J-beta primer mix characterized a second PCR of 7 to 11 cycles. TCRdb processed the 5' RACE reads anew with MiXCR; each CDR3 protein has one entry. The sample shows about 830,000 distinct CDR3 sequences, under 80% of them seen only once. The sample consisted of blood. The receptors were gathered from a man between 25 and 39 years old in good health.

In the case of this clonotype: At one boundary the junction diverges from the germline segment, which might be a read error. The genes are TRBV10-3 and TRBJ2-7, with 9 bases lining up with TRBD1. CDR1 and CDR2 from the germline V gene are ENHRY and SYGVKD. This CDR3 spans 15 amino acids. CDR3 coding DNA: TGTGTCATCAGCACCACCGGGACAGGGACCTACGAGCAGTACTTC. It encodes CVISTTGTGTYEQYF.

This clonotype was seen a few times. The chain carries TRBV6-5 and TRBJ2-7; a weak D match, TRBD2 (6 bases). CDR1 and CDR2 (germline): MNHEY, SVGAGI. The length of the CDR3 is 15 residues. Trimming took off 5 bases at V and 3 bases at J, with 17 bases between the two ends. In DNA form, the CDR3 reads TGTGCCAGCAGTCGAGCCGGGGGAGTGAACTACGAGCAGTACTTC. Encoded protein: CASSRAGGVNYEQYF.

This clonotype appeared a few times. The chain is built from TRBV29-1 and TRBJ2-5; D not certain. The CDR3 has 12 amino acids. V was shortened by 5 bases and J by 5 bases, with 12 bases between the two germline ends. Germline lookup yields CDR1 SQVTM and CDR2 ANQGSEA. CDR3 nucleotide sequence: TGCAGCGTTCCGGGCCCACAGGAGACCCAGTACTTC. It encodes CSVPGPQETQYF.

This clonotype was observed a few times. The chain carries TRBV29-1 and TRBJ1-1; D gene ambiguous. The CDR3 covers 12 residues. Germline V CDR1 and CDR2: SQVTM, ANQGSEA. V shed 6 bases and J shed 0 bases, with 8 bases lying between them. The CDR3 nucleotides are TGCAGCGTCGCCCACATGAACACTGAAGCTTTCTTT. Amino acid sequence: CSVAHMNTEAFF. Full variable domain (missing parts from reference TRBV29-1 and TRBJ1-1): SAVISQKPSRDICQRGTSLTIQCQVDSQVTMMFWYRQQPGQSLTLIATANQGSEATYESGFVIDKFPISRPNLTFSTLTVSNMSPEDSSIYLCSVAHMNTEAFFGQGTRLTVV.